A single sample gave rise to the 4 T cell receptor beta chains below, sequenced in a study of blood T cells in healthy people across ages. The authors ran a second PCR of 7 to 11 cycles using a sample-barcoded 5' primer and a J-beta primer mix. Via MiXCR, TCRdb re-called the 5' RACE reads, giving one row per CDR3 protein. Of about 940,000 distinct CDR3 sequences listed, approximately 49% are singletons. Sequenced material: blood. The receptors were sampled from a man aged 25 to 40 in good health.

The genes are TRBV7-3 and TRBJ1-4; tentative D call: TRBD1 (5 bases). The germline V gene has CDR1 SGHTA and CDR2 FQGTGA. CDR3 length equals 18 residues. The V end lost 6 bases, the J end lost 1 base, and 21 bases lay between the germline ends. This CDR3 reads CASRPPREGARTNEKLFF. CDR3 DNA sequence: TGTGCCAGCAGACCACCTCGGGAAGGGGCCAGAACTAATGAAAAACTGTTTTTT.

This rearrangement joins TRBV27 to TRBJ2-1; tentatively, D is TRBD1 or TRBD2 (5 bases each). V was clipped by 8 bases and J by 4 bases, with 18 bases between them. The CDR3 is made up of 15 amino acids. From germline, CDR1 is MNHEY and CDR2 SMNVEV (reference sequence). CDR3 coding DNA: TGTGCCAGCCACCCGTCGGGGCAGGGATACAATGAGCAGTTCTTC. Its protein product is CASHPSGQGYNEQFF.

This clonotype was observed a single time. The chain couples TRBV29-1 to TRBJ1-2, with D possibly being TRBD1 (5 bases). This CDR3 has 11 amino acids. Per the germline V gene, CDR1 is SQVTM and CDR2 is ANQGSEA. Trimming left V 7 bases short and J 4 bases short, with 10 bases between. This chain's CDR3 is CSGDSGYGYTF. CDR3 bases: TGCAGCGGCGACAGCGGCTATGGCTACACCTTC.

The chain combines TRBV4-3 with TRBJ1-2; no clear D gene. Looked up from germline, CDR1 is LGHNA and CDR2 is YSLEER. The length of the CDR3 is 15 residues. The V gene lost 1 base and the J gene lost 8 bases, with 17 bases spanning the gap. The CDR3 nucleotides are TGCGCCAGCAGCCAAGCAGAGACCAGACTCTGGGGCTACACCTTC. Its translation is CASSQAETRLWGYTF.